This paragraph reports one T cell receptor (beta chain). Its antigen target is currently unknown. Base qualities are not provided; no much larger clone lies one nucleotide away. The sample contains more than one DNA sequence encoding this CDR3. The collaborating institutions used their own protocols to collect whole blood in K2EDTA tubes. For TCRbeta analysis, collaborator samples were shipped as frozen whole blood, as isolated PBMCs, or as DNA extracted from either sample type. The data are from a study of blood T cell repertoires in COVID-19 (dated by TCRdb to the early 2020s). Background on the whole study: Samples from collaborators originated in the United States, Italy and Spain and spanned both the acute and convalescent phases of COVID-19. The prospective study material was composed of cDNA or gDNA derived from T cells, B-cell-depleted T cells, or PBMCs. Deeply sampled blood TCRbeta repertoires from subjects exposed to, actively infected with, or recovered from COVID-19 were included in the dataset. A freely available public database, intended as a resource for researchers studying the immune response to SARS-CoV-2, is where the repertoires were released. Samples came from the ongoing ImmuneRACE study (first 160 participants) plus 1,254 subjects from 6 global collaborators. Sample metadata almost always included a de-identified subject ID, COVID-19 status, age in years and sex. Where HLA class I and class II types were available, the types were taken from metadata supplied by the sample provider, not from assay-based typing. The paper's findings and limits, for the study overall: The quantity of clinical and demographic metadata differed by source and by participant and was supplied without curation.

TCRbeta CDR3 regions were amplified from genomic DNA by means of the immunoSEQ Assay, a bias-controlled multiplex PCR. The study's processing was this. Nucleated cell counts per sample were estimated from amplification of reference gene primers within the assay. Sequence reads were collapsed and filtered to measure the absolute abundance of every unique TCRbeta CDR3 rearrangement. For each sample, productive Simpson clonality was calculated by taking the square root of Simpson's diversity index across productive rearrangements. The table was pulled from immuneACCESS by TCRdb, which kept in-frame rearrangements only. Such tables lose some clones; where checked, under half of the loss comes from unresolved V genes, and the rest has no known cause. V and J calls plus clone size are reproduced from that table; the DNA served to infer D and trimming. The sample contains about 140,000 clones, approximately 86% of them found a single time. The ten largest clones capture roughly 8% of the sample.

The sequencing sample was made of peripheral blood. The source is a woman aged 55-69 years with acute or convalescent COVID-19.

The nucleotide sequence is given as TGTGCCAGCAGTTACTCGAGGCCCAGCTCTGGAAACACCATATATTTT. It translates as CASSYSRPSSGNTIYF. Here the chain combines TRBV6-5 and TRBJ1-3; the D gene assignment is ambiguous. Relative to germline, V is 0 bases shorter and J is 0 bases shorter, with 9 bases between their ends. The germline V gene supplies CDR1 MNHEY and CDR2 SVGAGI. From the cysteine up to the phenylalanine, the CDR3 has a length of 16 residues. The only DNA kept is the CDR3, 48 bases in frame from the first base.